This TCR beta chain was obtained from a study of T cells in Graves' hyperthyroidism and ophthalmopathy. Study conclusions and caveats: Among thyroid clonotypes expanded above 0.001, most also appeared in blood.

Germline V gene lookup returns CDR1 MDHEN and CDR2 SYDVKM. This CDR3 is built from 18 residues. The V gene end was trimmed by 3 bases and the J gene end by 2 bases; junction bases not matched to a gene: 9. Disease duration under 2 months; hyperthyroidism patients were aged 18 to 65. Researchers barred patients who had uncontrolled infection, other autoimmune disease, pregnancy or lactation. The authors obtained PBMCs from 9 to 10 ml of fresh peripheral blood. RNA transcripts provided the source from which TCR beta CDR3 regions were amplified. In the first-round RT-PCR of the TCR CDR3, the HTBI primer set was used. One entry per CDR3 protein results from TCRdb running MiXCR on the multiplex PCR reads. Of approximately 400,000 distinct CDR3 sequences listed, around 14% are singletons. Only a few counts were recorded for this clonotype. Its specificity is unknown.

The source material was blood. V gene TRBV28 combines with J gene TRBJ2-3, with TRBD2 identical over 12 bases. This TCR derives from a woman between 18 and 29 years old with Graves' hyperthyroidism. The CDR3 DNA sequence: TGTGCCAGCAGTTTCCCGATACTAGCGGGAGGTACCACAGATACGCAGTATTTT. It yields the protein CASSFPILAGGTTDTQYF. Looking up the rest from reference TRBV28 and TRBJ2-3 gives the full variable domain: DVKVTQSSRYLVKRTGEKVFLECVQDMDHENMFWYRQDPGLGLRLIYFSYDVKMKEKGDIPEGYSVSREKKERFSLILESASTNQTSMYLCASSFPILAGGTTDTQYFGPGTRLTVL.